This TCR beta chain appears in the sequencing data of a study of blood T cell repertoires in COVID-19. Study-wide background: There were acute and convalescent COVID-19 samples, and they came from the United States, Italy and Spain. T cells, B-cell-depleted T cells, or PBMCs provided the cDNA or gDNA that served as material.

J lost 7 bases, V lost 0 bases, and 4 bases had no gene match. The V gene's germline CDR1 is MNHNS and CDR2 SASEGT. The CDR3 is 15 residues long. Authors' processing steps: Reference gene primer amplification in the assay estimated nucleated cell counts. The repertoire was sequenced with immunoSEQ multiplex PCR; TCRdb's copy has only in-frame clones and lacks some. That table furnishes V, J and clone size, whereas the DNA furnished D and trimming. The sample has about 410,000 clones; about 92% are singletons. The sequence came from a man aged 18-30 years who had recovered from COVID-19. The sequenced sample was PBMCs or T cells enriched from blood (not recorded which). The V call is TRBV6-1, the J call TRBJ1-4; 8 bases match TRBD1. The CDR3 DNA reads as TGTGCCAGCAGTGAAGCTAGACAGGGGAGTGAAAAACTGTTTTTT. Residues: CASSEARQGSEKLFF.